This passage covers 21 T cell receptor beta chains from one sample sequenced in a study of blood T cells in healthy people across ages. For the second PCR, which ran for 7 to 11 cycles, a sample-barcoded 5' primer and a J-beta primer mix were used. TCRdb itself ran the 5' RACE reads through MiXCR, one entry per CDR3 protein. The repertoire has approximately 800,000 distinct CDR3 sequences, roughly 50% of them found once; the top ten carry 25% to 30%. The sample comprised blood. The receptors stem from a man aged 35-49 years in good health.

The chain combines TRBV15 with TRBJ1-2; D is perhaps TRBD1 (5 bases). The CDR3 runs 15 residues. Trimming took off 1 base at V and 8 bases at J, with 17 bases between the two ends. CDR1 is LNHNV and CDR2 is YYDKDF in the germline V gene (reference sequence). CDR3 sequence (DNA): TGTGCCACCAGCAGAGTCGGGGACTCCGAAGGCGGCTACACCTTC. This translates into CATSRVGDSEGGYTF.

The genes are TRBV29-1 and TRBJ2-1, with D perhaps being TRBD1 or TRBD2 (5 bases each). Germline CDR1 reads SQVTM; CDR2 reads ANQGSEA. The CDR3 length is 13 residues. V shed 4 bases and J shed 9 bases, with 16 bases lying between them. The CDR3 region is CSVAGTFLGEQFF. The CDR3 bases are TGCAGCGTTGCCGGGACGTTTCTGGGTGAGCAGTTCTTC.

On this clonotype: Since a much larger clone is just one base distant, this may be a read error. The J gene is TRBJ2-5, the V gene TRBV28; a weak D match, TRBD2 (5 bases). Trimming pared 10 bases from V and 0 bases from J, leaving 12 bases between. The CDR3 is 13 amino acids. Germline CDR1 is MDHEN and CDR2 is SYDVKM. CDR3 sequence: CATEKGDQETQYF. The CDR3 bases are TGTGCCACGGAGAAGGGAGACCAAGAGACCCAGTACTTC.

As for this clonotype: At one boundary the junction diverges from the germline segment, which might be a read error. The chain combines TRBV12-3 or TRBV12-4 with TRBJ1-4; possible D gene TRBD1, 5 bases. The CDR3 is 12 residues long. CDR3 region: CASGLGGDKLFF. The DNA of the CDR3 is TGTGCCAGCGGTTTGGGGGGGGACAAACTGTTTTTT.

V and J are TRBV4-1 and TRBJ2-3, with D uncertain. Per germline, CDR1 MGHRA and CDR2 YSYEKL. The length of the CDR3 is 13 residues. V gave up 8 bases and J gave up 5 bases, with 14 bases separating them. This chain's CDR3 is CASASGWEDTQYF. Here the CDR3 DNA reads TGCGCCAGCGCAAGTGGTTGGGAAGATACGCAGTATTTT.

The chain combines TRBV6-1 with TRBJ1-2; 8 bases fit TRBD1. The length of the CDR3 is 14 residues. The germline CDR1 and CDR2 sequences are MNHNS and SASEGT. V lost 1 base to trimming and J lost 6 bases; unmatched junction nucleotides: 4. CDR3 sequence reads: CASSEVAGGHGYTF. The CDR3 nucleotides read TGTGCCAGCAGTGAAGTGGCAGGGGGCCATGGCTACACCTTC.

DNA of the CDR3: TGCAGTGCTAGGACTGCTCGAATGAACACTGAAGCTTTCTTT. Translated: CSARTARMNTEAFF. The chain has TRBV20-1 and TRBJ1-1; D is unresolved. V was pared by 3 bases and J by 0 bases, with 11 bases between. Germline V gene sequence: CDR1 DFQATT, CDR2 SNEGSKA (reference sequence). The CDR3 has 14 amino acids.

This clonotype was seen only once. The gene calls are TRBV27 and TRBJ2-4; 13 nucleotides align to TRBD2. The V and J ends lost 0 bases and 0 bases, in that order; junction bases with no gene match: 8. The CDR3 is 20 residues long. Germline V CDR1 and CDR2: MNHEY, SMNVEV (reference sequence). The CDR3 loop is CASSLSPGLAGQIAKNIQYF. CDR3 DNA sequence: TGTGCCAGCAGTTTATCCCCGGGACTAGCGGGGCAAATAGCCAAAAACATTCAGTACTTC.

This clonotype has more than one count but fewer than ten. V is TRBV9 and J is TRBJ2-3; 8 nucleotides line up with TRBD2. V gave up 0 bases and J gave up 5 bases; unmatched junction bases: 5. This CDR3 has 15 residues. Germline loops: CDR1 SGDLS, CDR2 YYNGEE. CDR3 loop: CASSVDGRAEDTQYF. For the CDR3, the DNA is TGTGCCAGCAGCGTAGACGGGAGGGCCGAAGATACGCAGTATTTT. Full variable domain (remainder filled in from reference TRBV9 and TRBJ2-3): DSGVTQTPKHLITATGQRVTLRCSPRSGDLSVYWYQQSLDQGLQFLIQYYNGEERAKGNILERFSAQQFPDLHSELNLSSLELGDSALYFCASSVDGRAEDTQYFGPGTRLTVL.

The chain carries TRBV24-1 and TRBJ2-1; 9 nucleotides agree with TRBD1. This CDR3 is 15 amino acids long. The ends lost 4 bases at V and 13 bases at J; junction bases unmatched: 13. Germline V CDR1 and CDR2: KGHDR, SFDVKD. The chain's CDR3 is CATSDKTGGSLPQFF. The CDR3 DNA sequence: TGTGCCACCAGTGACAAAACAGGGGGCTCTCTCCCCCAGTTCTTC.

The J gene is TRBJ1-1, the V gene TRBV4-3, with D unresolved. The CDR3 covers 14 residues. Trimming cost V 2 bases and J 1 base, with 8 bases left between them. Per germline, CDR1 LGHNA and CDR2 YSLEER. CDR3 sequence reads: CASSQRHSNTEAFF. CDR3 in DNA: TGCGCCAGCAGCCAAAGACACTCGAACACTGAAGCTTTCTTT.

As for this clonotype: A read error may account for a junction end that differs from germline. The chain couples TRBV5-5 to TRBJ1-6, with TRBD1 matching 10 bases. Germline lookup yields CDR1 SGHKS and CDR2 YYEKEE (reference sequence). The length of the CDR3 is 19 residues. The CDR3 DNA sequence: TGTGCCAGTAGCTCGCATTTGGGACAGGGGAGCTCCTATAATTCACCCCTCCACTTT. It yields the protein CASSSHLGQGSSYNSPLHF.

The chain links TRBV11-3 to TRBJ1-1, with D unresolved. The V end lost 5 bases, the J end lost 2 bases, and 21 bases lay between the germline ends. The CDR3 runs 17 residues. Per germline, CDR1 SGHNT and CDR2 YENEEA. CDR3 residues: CASSLRARIGPNTEAFF. Written as DNA, the CDR3 is TGTGCCAGCAGCCTTAGGGCCCGGATCGGTCCTAACACTGAAGCTTTCTTT.

The rearrangement links TRBV20-1 to TRBJ2-3, with 7 bases matching TRBD2. This CDR3 is 17 amino acids long. V trimming: 6 bases; J trimming: 0 bases; junction bases outside the gene matches: 15. From germline, CDR1 is DFQATT and CDR2 SNEGSKA (reference sequence). The CDR3 DNA reads TGCAGTGCCGACCACGGCGGGAGCAAACTAAGCACAGATACGCAGTATTTT. Its translation is CSADHGGSKLSTDTQYF.

This chain links TRBV25-1 with TRBJ1-2; D uncertain. The CDR3 has 12 residues. Germline V gene data show CDR1 as MGHDK and CDR2 as SYGVNS. V was clipped by 3 bases and J by 5 bases, with 7 bases between them. CDR3 region: CASSDVVYGYTF. The CDR3 DNA reads as TGTGCCAGCAGTGATGTAGTTTATGGCTACACCTTC.

V gene TRBV29-1 combines with J gene TRBJ2-7; weak D call: TRBD1 (5 bases). The J call is uncertain, as TRBJ2-5 better fits the DNA end. Germline lookup yields CDR1 SQVTM and CDR2 ANQGSEA. The CDR3 loop spans 12 amino acids. CDR3 DNA: TGCAGCGTTGAATTGGGGCAGGAGACCCAGTACTTC. Amino acids: CSVELGQETQYF.

For the CDR3, the DNA is TGCAGCGCTGAGACCACGCAGAGAGAGACCCAGTACTTC. Its protein is CSAETTQRETQYF. The chain recombines TRBV29-1 with TRBJ2-7; D remains unclear. The J call may be faulty, since TRBJ2-5 better matches the DNA end. The CDR3 is made up of 13 amino acids. Germline loops: CDR1 SQVTM, CDR2 ANQGSEA.

The genes are TRBV15 and TRBJ1-1; a possible D gene is TRBD1 (6 bases). CDR1 and CDR2 from the germline V gene are LNHNV and YYDKDF (reference sequence). This CDR3 has 13 amino acids. V was cut by 1 base and J by 6 bases, with 9 bases left in between. The CDR3 is CATSRAGVAEAFF. CDR3 sequence (DNA): TGTGCCACCAGCAGAGCAGGGGTTGCTGAAGCTTTCTTT.

CDR3 protein: CASSGGTGSQHF. DNA of the CDR3: TGTGCCAGCAGCGGCGGGACGGGGAGCCAGCATTTT. The chain couples TRBV25-1 to TRBJ1-5; tentative D call: TRBD1 (5 bases). The ends were cut back, 6 bases at V and 12 bases at J, with 15 bases in the middle. The CDR3 covers 12 residues. Germline values: CDR1 MGHDK, CDR2 SYGVNS.

This clonotype has a handful of counts. The V gene is TRBV7-2, the J gene TRBJ2-1; perhaps D is TRBD1 or TRBD2 (5 bases each). This CDR3 region has 12 residues. V lost 11 bases, J lost 7 bases, and 15 bases lay in between. Germline values: CDR1 SGHTA, CDR2 FQGNSA. CDR3 amino acids: CASGPAMNEQFF. DNA for the CDR3: TGTGCCTCGGGACCCGCAATGAATGAGCAGTTCTTC.

This rearrangement joins TRBV12-3 or TRBV12-4 to TRBJ1-6; TRBD1 might be the D (6 bases). V lost 6 bases and J 0 bases, leaving 9 bases between the germline ends. The CDR3 sequence is 15 residues long. CDR3 amino acids: CASSRGGSYNSPLHF. The CDR3 bases are TGTGCCAGCAGCCGAGGGGGCTCCTATAATTCACCCCTCCACTTT.